Sequencing of this T cell receptor beta chain was carried out in a study of human T cells and chemical hapten exposure. Ten or more counts support this clonotype. Its matching antigen is unknown. Time point described: pre-sensitization, week 0. The treatment was: therapeutic diphenylcyclopropenone sensitization with weekly scalp DPC. Total RNA came from unfractionated whole blood. The CDR3 runs to 13 residues. The V gene lost 6 bases and the J gene lost 2 bases, with 8 bases spanning the gap. How the authors handled the data: Individual samples carried between about 23,224 and 690,600 TCRs, with around 96,000 as the median. TCRdb itself ran the RACE reads through MiXCR, one entry per CDR3 protein. Clone size and V and J calls follow TCRdb, not the original study. The data contain over 300,000 distinct CDR3 sequences, around 5.5% of them seen just once; the ten biggest clones take up 2.6%. General observations from the study: The study found that PT1 expanded TCR counts correlated positively with patch test score. TCRs exceeding a frequency of 1 in 1000 stayed unchanged under DPC sensitization.

This receptor was identified in a woman aged 45-60 years with alopecia areata. Some clones in this sample may be carry-over from other donors' samples. Here the sequenced sample was whole blood, taken in connection with sensitization to the hapten diphenylcyclopropenone (DPC). The chain couples TRBV12-3 or TRBV12-4 to TRBJ2-1; D possibly corresponds to TRBD2 (5 bases). CDR3 protein: CASRVGAYNEQFF. CDR3 nucleotides: TGTGCCAGCAGGGTCGGGGCCTACAATGAGCAGTTCTTC.